This note documents a single TCR beta chain sequence. No antigen is known for it. No much larger clonotype is one base removed from it; base qualities were not supplied. The data stem from a study of T cells in Graves' hyperthyroidism and ophthalmopathy (dated by TCRdb to between 2018 and 2021). For the study in its entirety: Peripheral blood was sampled at the time of initial diagnosis, prior to any treatment. After blood sampling, hyperthyroidism patients were treated with methimazole at a starting dose of 30 mg daily, and ophthalmopathy patients were treated with high-dose intravenous methylprednisolone. To identify distinguishing TCR V-J signatures, a discovery cohort of around 100 patients was used, comprising roughly 45 with Graves' ophthalmopathy and some 60 with stable Graves' hyperthyroidism. The approximately 98 discovery patients were randomly divided into training and test sets at a 7:3 ratio. The paper reports TCR Vbeta CDR3 sequencing of some 140 peripheral blood samples: over 40 ophthalmopathy, over 70 hyperthyroidism and around 17 progressor patients. An independent validation cohort of around 19 hyperthyroidism patients and roughly 16 patients who later progressed to ophthalmopathy tested prospective prediction of ophthalmopathy. In addition, the study compared T-cell repertoires in thyroid tissue and in blood from six Graves' hyperthyroidism patients. General study outcomes and caveats: In validation, progression to ophthalmopathy was predicted by the model with 70% to 71% sensitivity and around 75% specificity, a median of about 6.4 months before onset. Sample size was not statistically predetermined, and blinding of investigators to group allocation was not performed. Blood samples also contained most of the expanded thyroid clonotypes (frequency above 0.001), which suggests that blood repertoires may reflect thyroid immune responses. In cross-validation, a model built on a 13 V-J signature told ophthalmopathy apart from stable hyperthyroidism with roughly 87% sensitivity and around 83% specificity, and in testing the same model reached 80%/75%.

Clipping removes 3 bases from V and 3 bases from J, with 7 as the unmatched junction base count. The CDR3 starts with the cysteine, ends with the phenylalanine, and has 14 residues. The retained sequence is limited to the CDR3, 42 bases, with the frame set at the first base. Looking up the germline V gene (reference sequence) yields CDR1 GTSNPN and CDR2 SVGIG. The TCR beta CDR3 regions were amplified from the RNA transcripts. The first round of RT-PCR for the TCR CDR3 was performed with the HTBI primer set and the Qiagen OneStep RT-PCR kit. Libraries were constructed in a second round of multiplex PCR, after which size selection and purification were carried out. Sequencing of the libraries was done on an Illumina HiSeq2000 using paired-end 100 bp reads. The paper's data handling went like this. SOAPnuke was used to process the raw data, removing reads that contained adapters or uncalled bases, had a mean Phred below 15, or lacked an exact match to the constant primer or identifier. COPE v1.2.5 was used to merge the high-quality paired reads, and each unique nucleotide sequence was defined as a clonotype. MiTCR v1.1 was used to align clonotypes to the IMGT TRBV, TRBD and TRBJ reference segments. The analysis was restricted to V-J combinations with a frequency above 0.0001, which together covered over 99% of the repertoires. A TCS score was defined as the ratio of F50 (clonal expansion) to E x V (chaos), with BLOSUM62-based TCRdist applied between CDR3 peptides within each V-J. Welch's t-statistics and random forest reduced around 510 V-J features to about 12, which were used in a naive Bayes classifier (R e1071). The public reads were reanalyzed by TCRdb: fastp trimming at Q25, MiXCR alignment, in-frame beta chains only. When rows share a CDR3 protein, they turn into one entry using the most common DNA and genes. The V and J calls, along with clone size, are taken from TCRdb and not from the paper's own processing. This sample has 340,000 or so distinct CDR3 sequences in its table, and 18% of those were observed once. The top ten hold 49% of the sample.

Graves' hyperthyroidism was defined as stable when no progression to ophthalmopathy occurred over 18 months of follow-up. The hyperthyroidism patients were between 18 and 65 years old and newly diagnosed, with a disease duration of less than 2 months. The study excluded patients with uncontrolled infections, other autoimmune diseases, pregnancy or lactation. Diagnoses were established on the basis of clinical symptoms, serum thyroxine and TRAb, thyroid ultrasound, and orbital computed tomography. PBMCs were isolated from about 9.2 ml of fresh peripheral blood by Ficoll-Paque density gradient centrifugation. Trizol reagent was used to extract total RNA, and RNA quality was then checked on an Agilent 2100 Bioanalyzer.

Sequenced input: blood. The sequence was obtained from a woman aged 45-65 years with Graves' hyperthyroidism. The sequence joins TRBV30 to TRBJ1-1, and TRBD1 matches 7 of the central bases. The CDR3 here reads CAWSRTGVDTEAFF. The nucleotide sequence is TGTGCCTGGAGCAGAACAGGGGTGGACACTGAAGCTTTCTTT. With the rest looked up from the reference TRBV30 and TRBJ1-1 genes rather than sequenced, the full variable domain is SQTIHQWPATLVQPVGSPLSLECTVEGTSNPNLYWYRQAAGRGLQLLFYSVGIGQISSEVPQNLSASRPQDRQFILSSKKLLLSDSGFYLCAWSRTGVDTEAFFGQGTRLTVV.